This is a list of T cell receptor beta chains from one sample in a study of blood T cell repertoires in COVID-19. Data came from immunoSEQ multiplex PCR; TCRdb stores just in-frame clones and leaves some out. This table has 150,000 to 200,000 clones, over 75% appearing once. The sequencing input was peripheral blood. These receptors came from a human donor in a cohort sampled during active COVID-19. Both conserved end residues are part of each CDR3. A D gene is named only where the DNA matches it firmly. Where a row states a size, it is once, few, many or the class of an expanded clone; other rows omit it.

V	D	size	J	DNA	CDR3
TRBV19	.	.	TRBJ1-1	TGTGCCAGTAGTGCTTGGGGGCCGCCCCGTAGTGAAGCTTTCTTT	CASSAWGPPRSEAFF
TRBV4-3	.	once	TRBJ1-4	TGCGCCAGCAGCCCCCCCGGGTCTACTAATGAAAAACTGTTTTTT	CASSPPGSTNEKLFF
TRBV7-9	.	.	TRBJ1-2	TGTGCCAGCAGCGTAGCGGAACAGGTCCCCCGGAGTGGCTACACCTTC	CASSVAEQVPRSGYTF
TRBV15	.	once	TRBJ1-2	TGTGCCACCAGCAGAGATAGAGTTATCGGAGATTATGGCTACACCTTC	CATSRDRVIGDYGYTF
TRBV7-2	.	once	TRBJ1-1	TGTGCCAGCAGCGTAATCAGGGGAGAGGGCACTGAAGCTTTCTTT	CASSVIRGEGTEAFF
TRBV5-1	TRBD1	.	TRBJ2-4	TGCGCCAGCAGCGAAGGGACAGTAAAAAACATTCAGTACTTC	CASSEGTVKNIQYF
TRBV30	.	.	TRBJ2-3	TGTGCCCGCGGAGGGGGCAACACAGATACGCAGTATTTT	CARGGGNTDTQYF
TRBV9	TRBD2	.	TRBJ2-5	TGTGCCAGCAGCGTAGTTAGCGGGGGGGCCCAAGAGACCCAGTACTTC	CASSVVSGGAQETQYF
TRBV7-2	.	.	TRBJ1-2	TGTGCCAGCAGCCTAATAAGCCAGGGAGGGGATGGCTACACCTTC	CASSLISQGGDGYTF
TRBV4-3	TRBD2	.	TRBJ2-3	TGCGCCAGCAGCCAATCCCAAACTAGCGGGGGAGTGAATACGCAGTATTTT	CASSQSQTSGGVNTQYF
TRBV5-5	.	.	TRBJ2-3	TGTGCCAGCAGCTCGTCTCAGGGACACACAGATACGCAGTATTTT	CASSSSQGHTDTQYF
TRBV5-6	.	.	TRBJ2-7	TGTGCCAGCAGCTTGGGACAGACCATTTACGAGCAGTACTTC	CASSLGQTIYEQYF
TRBV7-8	.	.	TRBJ1-1	TGTGCCAGCGGGAGGAGGGCCACTGAAGCTTTCTTT	CASGRRATEAFF
TRBV30	.	once	TRBJ1-6	TGTGCCTGTACACAGGGACCCCAAGGCCGAAATTCACCCCTCCACTTT	CACTQGPQGRNSPLHF
TRBV5-1	.	.	TRBJ2-7	TGCGCCAGCAGCTTTAATTTTAACGCCGGCTACGAGCAGTACTTC	CASSFNFNAGYEQYF
TRBV5-6	.	.	TRBJ2-2	TGTGCCAGCAGCTTGGGGCGGGGCGCCGGGGAGCTGTTTTTT	CASSLGRGAGELFF
TRBV7-2	TRBD2	.	TRBJ2-1	TGTGCCAGCAGACGACTAGCCCAAACGGGGGAGCAGTTCTTC	CASRRLAQTGEQFF
TRBV9	TRBD1	.	TRBJ1-1	TGTGCCAGCAGCGTAATCAGGGGGCAAGAGGCTTTCTTT	CASSVIRGQEAFF
TRBV7-9	TRBD1	.	TRBJ1-4	TGTGCCAGCAGCTTAGCACATACAGGGGTTGCAACTAATGAAAAACTGTTTTTT	CASSLAHTGVATNEKLFF
TRBV5-1	TRBD1	.	TRBJ2-1	TGCGCCAGCAGCTTGGGACCGGGACAGGGATGGAATGAGCAGTTCTTC	CASSLGPGQGWNEQFF
TRBV11-2	TRBD1	.	TRBJ2-6	TGTGCCAGCAGCTTAGAAGACAGGGGTGGGGCCAACGTCCTGACTTTC	CASSLEDRGGANVLTF
TRBV6-2/TRBV6-3	.	.	TRBJ1-2	TGTGCCAGCAGCCCTGACGCCGGAGGGGCTTATGGCTACACCTTC	CASSPDAGGAYGYTF
TRBV19	TRBD2	.	TRBJ2-7	TGTGCCAGTAGTACCACTAGCGGGGGGACCTACGAGCAGTACTTC	CASSTTSGGTYEQYF
TRBV10-2	TRBD1	.	TRBJ2-3	TGCGCCAGCAGTGAGTTGGACAGGGGGGCAGATACGCAGTATTTT	CASSELDRGADTQYF
TRBV24-1	.	.	TRBJ1-2	TGTGCCACCAGTGAGAACACAAGTGGCTATGGCTACACCTTC	CATSENTSGYGYTF
TRBV5-5	.	.	TRBJ2-7	TGTGCCAGCAGCTTAATATACGAGCAGTACTTC	CASSLIYEQYF
TRBV27	TRBD1	.	TRBJ2-2	TGTGCCAGCAGTTCAGGACAGGGTTCGATTCACGGGGAGCTGTTTTTT	CASSSGQGSIHGELFF
TRBV6-1	.	.	TRBJ2-7	TGTGCCAGCAGTGAAGCGGTGTCAGGGTACTCCTACGAGCAGTACTTC	CASSEAVSGYSYEQYF
TRBV6-1	.	.	TRBJ1-4	TGTGCCAGCAGTGACCGAGGGAGAGGGGAAAAACTGTTTTTT	CASSDRGRGEKLFF
TRBV10-3	.	.	TRBJ1-1	TGTGCCATCAGTGAGCCAGGCACTGAAGCTTTCTTT	CAISEPGTEAFF
TRBV4-3	.	.	TRBJ1-2	TGCGCCAGCAGCCAAGGGGACACTTCCTATGGCTACACCTTC	CASSQGDTSYGYTF
TRBV19	TRBD1	once	TRBJ1-5	TGTGCCAGTAGTTACAGACTGGGACAGGGAAAGGATCAGCCCCAGCATTTT	CASSYRLGQGKDQPQHF
TRBV7-9	TRBD2	.	TRBJ2-1	TGTGCCAGCACCCGGACTAGCGGACGGTACAATGAGCAGTTCTTC	CASTRTSGRYNEQFF
TRBV6-1	.	.	TRBJ1-2	TGTGCCAGCAGTGAAGCGCTTCGTGGCGGCGGCTACACCTTC	CASSEALRGGGYTF
TRBV9	TRBD1	.	TRBJ1-1	TGTGCCAGCAGCGGACAGGGGTCCATGAACACTGAAGCTTTCTTT	CASSGQGSMNTEAFF
TRBV5-6	.	.	TRBJ1-2	TGTGCCAGCAGCTTGGTCTCTGCTGCTAGCTATGGCTACACCTTC	CASSLVSAASYGYTF
TRBV7-8	.	.	TRBJ2-7	TGTGCCAGCAGCTTAATCGTAAAAGGGGACGAGCAGTACTTC	CASSLIVKGDEQYF
TRBV18	.	.	TRBJ1-1	TGTGCCAGCTCACCCGATGATCTAGCCTTGAACACTGAAGCTTTCTTT	CASSPDDLALNTEAFF
TRBV5-5	.	.	TRBJ2-5	TGTGCCAGCAGCCGCCAGGCAGGGCATGGAGAGACCCAGTACTTC	CASSRQAGHGETQYF
TRBV7-9	TRBD1	.	TRBJ1-4	TGTGCCAGCAGCTTCTCTGGGACAGGGGCTGAAAAACTGTTTTTT	CASSFSGTGAEKLFF
TRBV19	TRBD1	.	TRBJ2-7	TGTGCCAGTAGACGCCAGACAGGGACGAACTACGAGCAGTACTTC	CASRRQTGTNYEQYF
TRBV19	.	.	TRBJ1-4	TGTGCCAGTACTCCAACGATCCGGGGGGAAAAACTGTTTTTT	CASTPTIRGEKLFF
TRBV13	TRBD1	.	TRBJ2-3	TGTGCCAGCAGCACGGCAGGGGGCCTAGCCGGGACAGATACGCAGTATTTT	CASSTAGGLAGTDTQYF
TRBV7-9	TRBD1	.	TRBJ2-3	TGTGCCAGCAGCTGGACAGGGCCAACAGATACGCAGTATTTT	CASSWTGPTDTQYF
TRBV18	TRBD1	few	TRBJ1-5	TGTGCCAGCTCACTAGGTCGGCAGGGGGGGCCCCAGCATTTT	CASSLGRQGGPQHF
TRBV5-5	TRBD2	.	TRBJ2-7	TGTGCCAGCAGCTTGTATTCACTAGCGGACTACGAGCAGTACTTC	CASSLYSLADYEQYF
TRBV4-3	TRBD2	.	TRBJ2-3	TGCGCCAGCAGCCATCCAGGGAAGCGGGAGAGCACAGATACGCAGTATTTT	CASSHPGKRESTDTQYF
TRBV10-3	.	.	TRBJ2-4	TGTGCCATCAGTGATGCGGGGGCCAAAAACATTCAGTACTTC	CAISDAGAKNIQYF
TRBV25-1	TRBD1	.	TRBJ2-7	TGTGCCAGCAGTCCGCCCGGGACAGGGGTCTACGAGCAGTACTTC	CASSPPGTGVYEQYF
TRBV6-6	TRBD1	.	TRBJ1-3	TGTGCCAGCAGTTACCCACAGGGGCCGGAGAAAAACACCATATATTTT	CASSYPQGPEKNTIYF
TRBV21-1	.	once	TRBJ2-5	TGTGCCAGCAGCAAGACAAAGACCCAGTACTTC	CASSKTKTQYF
TRBV7-2	TRBD2	few	TRBJ2-7	TGTGCCAGCACCAAACCGGGACTAGCCTACGAGCAGTACTTC	CASTKPGLAYEQYF
TRBV5-4	TRBD2	.	TRBJ2-7	TGTGCCAGCAGCTTGTTCACTAGCGGGGGATACGAGCAGTACTTC	CASSLFTSGGYEQYF
TRBV7-2	.	.	TRBJ2-3	TGTGCCAGCAGCTTGAAATCGGGGGTGACAGATACGCAGTATTTT	CASSLKSGVTDTQYF
TRBV30	TRBD2	once	TRBJ2-7	TGTGCCTGGAGGGGGGGGTCCTACGAGCAGTACTTC	CAWRGGSYEQYF
TRBV29-1	TRBD2	.	TRBJ2-3	TGCAGCGTTCCGACTAGCGGGGGGTTTGATACGCAGTATTTT	CSVPTSGGFDTQYF
TRBV10-2	.	.	TRBJ1-2	TGCGCCAGCAGTGAGTCGTCCGTATTCAGTGGCTACACCTTC	CASSESSVFSGYTF